Below are 29 T cell receptor beta chains sequenced from a single sample in a study of CD8+ T cells in alopecia areata. After isolation, RNA underwent reverse transcription to generate cDNA as the sequencing template. Assay used: immunoSEQ multiplex PCR; TCRdb lists only in-frame clones, some missing. The table has 100,000 to 150,000 clones, about 47% seen once. Here the sequenced sample was CD8+ T cells sorted from blood, taken at week 0. These receptors all come from a human donor with alopecia areata.

The chain is built from TRBV4-1 and TRBJ2-7; D unclear. The germline V gene encodes CDR1 MGHRA and CDR2 YSYEKL. This CDR3 is 14 amino acids long. V lost 3 bases and J 4 bases, leaving 13 bases between the germline ends. Here the CDR3 reads CASSHTGAQYEQYF. DNA for the CDR3: TGCGCCAGCAGCCATACCGGAGCACAATACGAGCAGTACTTC.

This clone has more than one count but fewer than ten. The chain is built from TRBV10-3 and TRBJ2-5, with 8 positions matching TRBD1. This CDR3 spans 16 amino acids. Trimming removed 6 bases from V and 0 bases from J; junction bases left unmatched: 9. The germline V gene has CDR1 ENHRY and CDR2 SYGVKD. The CDR3 DNA reads as TGTGCCATCAGGGACAGGGACAGTCTAAACCAAGAGACCCAGTACTTC. Protein product: CAIRDRDSLNQETQYF.

The chain uses TRBV29-1 and TRBJ2-2; the D gene is possibly TRBD2 (5 bases). The V and J ends lost 5 bases and 5 bases respectively, with 9 bases between them. CDR1 and CDR2 from the germline V gene are SQVTM and ANQGSEA. The CDR3 has 12 residues. The CDR3 region is CSVNTRTGELFF. The CDR3 DNA reads TGCAGCGTTAACACTAGGACCGGGGAGCTGTTTTTT.

DNA of the CDR3: TGTGCCAGCAGCGCTTGGTTGGGGAACAATGAGCAGTTCTTC. Its translation is CASSAWLGNNEQFF. The chain couples TRBV9 to TRBJ2-1; D gene ambiguous. The CDR3 is 14 amino acids. The V end lost 3 bases, the J end lost 5 bases, and 12 bases lay between the germline ends. Germline V gene data show CDR1 as SGDLS and CDR2 as YYNGEE.

This chain connects TRBV7-9 to TRBJ2-7, with D perhaps TRBD1 (6 bases). Trimming cost V 5 bases and J 1 base, with 12 bases left between them. Germline V gives CDR1 SEHNR, CDR2 FQNEAQ (reference sequence). The length of the CDR3 is 14 residues. In DNA form, the CDR3 reads TGTGCCAGCAGCGCGGTTCAGGGGTCCTACGAGCAGTACTTC. Translated: CASSAVQGSYEQYF.

This sequence joins TRBV5-6 and TRBJ1-1; D gene unclear. Looked up from germline, CDR1 is SGHDT and CDR2 is YYEEEE. The germline V and J ends were trimmed by 0 bases and 1 base, with 4 bases remaining between them. The CDR3 totals 13 residues. CDR3 DNA sequence: TGTGCCAGCAGCTTGGCCTCGAACACTGAAGCTTTCTTT. Its protein is CASSLASNTEAFF.

The V gene is TRBV5-1, the J gene TRBJ2-2; D unclear. The V gene's germline CDR1 is SGHRS and CDR2 YFSETQ. Deletions cut 9 bases from V and 5 bases from J, with 11 bases between. The CDR3 totals 12 residues. The CDR3 DNA is TGCGCCATTCGACTCGGGACCGGGGAGCTGTTTTTT. Encoded protein: CAIRLGTGELFF.

The J gene is TRBJ2-7, the V gene TRBV29-1; weak D call: TRBD1 (7 bases). The germline V and J ends were trimmed by 7 bases and 3 bases, with 13 bases remaining between them. CDR3 length: 12 residues. CDR1 SQVTM and CDR2 ANQGSEA come from the germline V gene. This chain's CDR3 is CSAGRGDYEQYF. The CDR3, as DNA: TGCAGCGCAGGCAGGGGGGACTACGAGCAGTACTTC.

The rearrangement links TRBV29-1 to TRBJ2-7, with 11 bases aligning to TRBD1. V trimming: 2 bases; J trimming: 1 base; junction bases outside the gene matches: 1. The CDR3 consists of 14 residues. The germline CDR1 and CDR2 sequences are SQVTM and ANQGSEA. CDR3 nucleotides: TGCAGCGTTGAAAGGGACAGGGGGTCCTACGAGCAGTACTTC. This gives the protein CSVERDRGSYEQYF.

The chain has TRBV30 and TRBJ2-7; D may be TRBD1 (6 bases). Germline-derived CDR1 and CDR2 are GTSNPN and SVGIG (reference sequence). Trimming left V 3 bases short and J 4 bases short, with 25 bases between. The CDR3 covers 17 residues. In nucleotides, the CDR3 is TGTGCCTGGAGCCCACACCCAGGGACACCCGATTGGTACGAGCAGTACTTC. It specifies CAWSPHPGTPDWYEQYF. The full variable domain, rest sourced from reference TRBV30 and TRBJ2-7, is SQTIHQWPATLVQPVGSPLSLECTVEGTSNPNLYWYRQAAGRGLQLLFYSVGIGQISSEVPQNLSASRPQDRQFILSSKKLLLSDSGFYLCAWSPHPGTPDWYEQYFGPGTRLTVT.

This chain links TRBV23-1 with TRBJ2-2; 7 bases line up with TRBD2. TRBV23-1 carries the ORF label, with uncertain function. The J segment lost 3 bases and the V segment lost 0 bases, leaving 10 bases of the junction unmatched. CDR3 length: 18 residues. The CDR3 coding sequence is TGCGCCAGCAGTCAATCGGCGGGGGTCCGGGCTCACACCGGGGAGCTGTTTTTT. It specifies CASSQSAGVRAHTGELFF.

V and J are TRBV11-2 and TRBJ2-1, with no clear D. V was shortened by 4 bases and J by 8 bases, with 12 bases between the two germline ends. The V gene's germline CDR1 is SGHAT and CDR2 FQNNGV. The CDR3 consists of 13 residues. The CDR3 here is CASSSHPVDEQFF. The CDR3 DNA reads as TGTGCCAGCAGCTCCCATCCCGTCGATGAGCAGTTCTTC.

The chain couples TRBV5-6 to TRBJ1-2; D may be TRBD1 (5 bases). V shed 4 bases and J shed 4 bases, with 11 bases lying between them. CDR1 and CDR2 from the germline V gene are SGHDT and YYEEEE. CDR3 length equals 13 residues. Written as DNA, the CDR3 is TGTGCCAGCAGCACCCGGGACTCCTATGGCTACACCTTC. Translation: CASSTRDSYGYTF.

The chain links TRBV15 to TRBJ2-4; D possibly uses TRBD1 or TRBD2 (5 bases each). Trimming removed 3 bases from V and 7 bases from J, with 16 bases in between. The CDR3 totals 15 residues. From germline, CDR1 is LNHNV and CDR2 YYDKDF (reference sequence). For the CDR3, the DNA is TGTGCCACCAGCAGTTCCGGGACCCGAGGCAACATTCAGTACTTC. Protein product: CATSSSGTRGNIQYF.

The CDR3 sequence: CASSGPGPSYEQYF. DNA for the CDR3: TGTGCCAGCAGCGGGCCGGGACCCTCCTACGAGCAGTACTTC. The V call is TRBV13, the J call TRBJ2-7; D tentatively fits TRBD1 or TRBD2 (5 bases each). Germline V gene lookup returns CDR1 PRHDT and CDR2 FYEKMQ (reference sequence). The length of the CDR3 is 14 residues. The V gene lost 5 bases and the J gene lost 0 bases, with 11 bases spanning the gap.

The genes are TRBV25-1 and TRBJ1-1; D gene ambiguous. This CDR3 contains 11 residues. V was trimmed by 4 bases and J by 8 bases, leaving 8 bases between them. Germline loops: CDR1 MGHDK, CDR2 SYGVNS. This chain's CDR3 is CASSASIEAFF. As DNA, the CDR3 is TGTGCCAGCAGTGCGTCTATCGAAGCTTTCTTT.

This clone was detected only a few times. The chain combines TRBV5-1 with TRBJ2-7; D remains unclear. CDR3 length: 15 amino acids. Trimming took 0 bases from V and 0 from J, leaving 10 bases between them. In germline, CDR1 is SGHRS, CDR2 YFSETQ. The CDR3 is CASSLAPESSYEQYF. In DNA form, the CDR3 reads TGCGCCAGCAGCTTGGCTCCAGAGAGCTCCTACGAGCAGTACTTC.

V is TRBV30 and J is TRBJ1-1, with TRBD1 matching over 7 bases. CDR3 length equals 11 residues. Germline lookup yields CDR1 GTSNPN and CDR2 SVGIG (reference sequence). V was pared by 5 bases and J by 10 bases, with 7 bases of the junction left unmatched. The CDR3 reads CAWVDRVRAFF. DNA of the CDR3: TGTGCCTGGGTAGACAGGGTACGAGCTTTCTTT.

This clone has a handful of counts. The CDR3 DNA reads as TGTGCCAGCAAGAGTAGCCCGGGGGAGGCCAAAAACATTCAGTACTTC. Its protein product is CASKSSPGEAKNIQYF. The V and J genes are TRBV27 and TRBJ2-4; D possibly corresponds to TRBD2 (6 bases). This CDR3 region has 16 residues. CDR1 is MNHEY and CDR2 is SMNVEV in the germline V gene (reference sequence). V shed 7 bases and J shed 1 base, with 17 bases lying between them.

This clone appeared a few times. This sequence joins TRBV5-6 and TRBJ2-7; 9 bases are shared with TRBD1. The CDR3 is 14 residues long. Germline-derived CDR1 and CDR2 are SGHDT and YYEEEE. The trim removed 5 bases at V and 6 bases at J, leaving 9 bases unmatched. The CDR3 here is CASRHGTGNAEQYF. CDR3 nucleotide sequence: TGTGCCAGCAGACACGGGACAGGGAACGCCGAGCAGTACTTC.

The chain joins TRBV30 to TRBJ2-1, with D maybe TRBD1 (6 bases). Per germline, CDR1 GTSNPN and CDR2 SVGIG (reference sequence). The CDR3 consists of 21 residues. V dropped 0 bases and J dropped 0 bases, with 27 bases sitting between them. CDR3: CAWSVRGGWGRTPSSYNEQFF. DNA for the CDR3: TGTGCCTGGAGTGTACGAGGGGGATGGGGGCGAACCCCGAGCTCCTACAATGAGCAGTTCTTC.

The J gene is TRBJ2-7, the V gene TRBV6-1, with TRBD1 identical over 8 bases. Unmatched junction bases numbered 3, after V lost 1 base and J lost 1 base. The CDR3 is 15 residues long. Germline CDR1 is MNHNS and CDR2 is SASEGT. The CDR3 bases are TGTGCCAGCAGTGAAGGACAGGGGATATCCTACGAGCAGTACTTC. It codes for CASSEGQGISYEQYF.

The chain uses TRBV29-1 and TRBJ1-3, with D possibly matching TRBD1 (5 bases). Deletions cut 0 bases from V and 1 base from J, with 16 bases between. The CDR3 spans 17 residues. The germline CDR1 and CDR2 sequences are SQVTM and ANQGSEA. The chain's CDR3 is CSVEDWGSLDSGNTIYF. The CDR3 DNA reads as TGCAGCGTTGAAGATTGGGGCAGCTTGGATTCTGGAAACACCATATATTTT. The entire variable domain, with the rest obtained from reference TRBV29-1 and TRBJ1-3, is as follows: SAVISQKPSRDICQRGTSLTIQCQVDSQVTMMFWYRQQPGQSLTLIATANQGSEATYESGFVIDKFPISRPNLTFSTLTVSNMSPEDSSIYLCSVEDWGSLDSGNTIYFGEGSWLTVV.

In this sample, this clone turned up a few times. This chain links TRBV30 with TRBJ2-6; 9 bases fit TRBD1. Germline values: CDR1 GTSNPN, CDR2 SVGIG (reference sequence). This CDR3 is built from 18 residues. V was pared by 5 bases and J by 0 bases, with 11 bases of the junction left unmatched. CDR3 amino acids: CAWVLPGTGPSGANVLTF. The CDR3, as DNA: TGTGCCTGGGTACTTCCCGGGACAGGGCCCTCTGGGGCCAACGTCCTGACTTTC.

The rearrangement uses TRBV27 and TRBJ1-2; a weak D match, TRBD1 (6 bases). Germline V CDR1 and CDR2: MNHEY, SMNVEV (reference sequence). The CDR3 consists of 11 residues. Trimming left V 6 bases short and J 7 bases short, with 9 bases between. CDR3 protein: CASRGAVGYTF. CDR3 bases: TGTGCCAGCAGGGGGGCAGTTGGCTACACCTTC.

The gene calls are TRBV11-2 and TRBJ1-5; TRBD1 matches 9 bases. The germline V gene encodes CDR1 SGHAT and CDR2 FQNNGV. The CDR3 spans 15 residues. Trimming removed 5 bases from V and 5 bases from J; junction bases left unmatched: 7. The CDR3 protein is CASSMTGGSDQPQHF. The CDR3 nucleotides read TGTGCCAGCAGCATGACAGGGGGGAGCGATCAGCCCCAGCATTTT. Filled out from reference TRBV11-2 and TRBJ1-5, the complete variable domain reads EAGVAQSPRYKIIEKRQSVAFWCNPISGHATLYWYQQILGQGPKLLIQFQNNGVVDDSQLPKDRFSAERLKGVDSTLKIQPAKLEDSAVYLCASSMTGGSDQPQHFGDGTRLSIL.

The chain is built from TRBV20-1 and TRBJ1-4; no definite D call. CDR1 is DFQATT and CDR2 is SNEGSKA in the germline V gene (reference sequence). Trimming removed 6 bases from V and 12 bases from J, with 14 bases in between. This CDR3 has 11 amino acids. The CDR3 nucleotides are TGCAGTGCGACGGGAGGTTGGGAACTGTTTTTT. It yields the protein CSATGGWELFF.

J is TRBJ2-5 and V is TRBV15; possible D gene TRBD2, 6 bases. V was pared by 3 bases and J by 3 bases, with 8 bases between. CDR1 and CDR2 (germline): LNHNV, YYDKDF (reference sequence). There are 13 residues in the CDR3. The CDR3 here is CATSSGGEETQYF. Written as DNA, the CDR3 is TGTGCCACCAGCAGCGGGGGAGAAGAGACCCAGTACTTC.

This clone has ten or more counts. The chain uses TRBV6-6 and TRBJ1-5, with D possibly TRBD1 on 5 matching bases. Germline values: CDR1 MNHNY, CDR2 SVGAGI (reference sequence). Deletions cut 8 bases from V and 3 bases from J, with 17 bases between. CDR3 size: 15 residues. The CDR3 is CASRSSGDVNQPQHF. As DNA, the CDR3 is TGTGCCAGCCGCTCGTCCGGGGACGTCAATCAGCCCCAGCATTTT.